The clone carrying this T cell receptor (beta chain) was picked up one time. This sample was included in a study of blood T cell repertoires in COVID-19. This CDR3 comprises 13 residues. V gave up 6 bases and J gave up 1 base, with 12 bases separating them. Per germline, CDR1 GTSNPN and CDR2 SVGIG (reference sequence). Original handling: Cell counts per sample came from amplifying reference gene primers. Assay used: immunoSEQ multiplex PCR; TCRdb lists only in-frame clones, some missing. V and J calls and clone size are as listed in that table; D and trimming were resolved from the DNA. The data contain some 74,000 clones, about 91% of them singletons.

Sequences were obtained from peripheral blood. The source of this sequence is a woman of 80 years or more with acute or convalescent COVID-19. The chain couples TRBV30 to TRBJ1-1, with D possibly matching TRBD1 (6 bases). The CDR3 nucleotides are TGTGCCTGCCGAAAGACAGGGAACACTGAAGCTTTCTTT. Its translation: CACRKTGNTEAFF.